This entry is about one T cell receptor beta chain. Its antigen is undetermined. The V and J ends lost 3 bases and 3 bases, in that order; junction bases with no gene match: 5. The germline CDR1 and CDR2 sequences are KGHSH and LQKENI. The CDR3 runs 15 residues. The record originates from a study of cytomegalovirus exposure and HLA in healthy donors. Study-level findings and limits: By HLA locus, TCR association rates varied in a later analysis, with DRB1 showing the most and HLA-C the fewest.

Vbeta (60) and Jbeta (13) primers were used in the PCR. Using immunoSEQ multiplex PCR, the repertoire was profiled, and TCRdb retains in-frame clones only, with some absent. This repertoire shows about 240,000 clones, about 85% found once; its top ten account for around 0.23%. The sequence came from a girl aged 2 to 10 in good health and CMV-seronegative. The sequenced material came from PBMCs. The gene calls are TRBV18 and TRBJ1-1; 9 bases are shared with TRBD1. In nucleotides, the CDR3 is TGTGCCAGCTCACCGGACAGGGGACGGGACACTGAAGCTTTCTTT. This encodes CASSPDRGRDTEAFF.